This T cell receptor beta chain was sequenced during a study of shared T cell receptors in the human thymus. The data were produced by immunoSEQ multiplex PCR, yet TCRdb's version contains in-frame clones alone and is incomplete. The top ten clones hold 0.0095% to 0.011% of a sample with roughly 700,000 clones, approximately 88% of them seen once. This clone has just one count. V gave up 2 bases and J gave up 5 bases; unmatched junction bases: 7. The CDR3 length is 16 residues. Germline CDR1 and CDR2: SGHRS and YFSETQ. This same sample was also taken into another study, of human thymus T cells. As that report states: Obtained as resections during corrective heart surgery, the thymus tissue was then studied. Thymic repertoires of unrelated individuals were reported in related research to overlap highly.

Input material: thymocytes. The gene calls are TRBV5-1 and TRBJ2-5, with 12 bases aligning to TRBD2. This TCR was sampled from a boy under three years old with a congenital heart defect. The CDR3 DNA follows: TGCGCCAGCAGCTTACACACTAGCGGGAGGCTGGAGACCCAGTACTTC. Translation gives CASSLHTSGRLETQYF.